This T cell receptor (beta chain) was recorded in a study of blood T cells in healthy people across ages. Study-level background: Every two T cells gave about one barcoded beta molecule via template switching.

In germline, CDR1 is SGHRS, CDR2 YFSETQ. CDR3 length: 16 residues. General study findings and limits: Per million T cells, TCR beta diversity dropped about linearly as age rose. Donors of long life had a larger count of naive CD4+ cells and greater diversity than aged donors.

For the second PCR, which ran for roughly 6 to 11 cycles, a sample-barcoded 5' primer and a J-beta primer mix were used. TCRdb itself ran the 5' RACE reads through MiXCR, one entry per CDR3 protein. The sample lists 1.5 million to 2 million distinct CDR3 sequences; 30% to 40% were seen once. This clonotype was counted a single time. Antigen specificity is unknown. The sequencing sample was made of blood. The rearrangement links TRBV5-1 to TRBJ2-1; 8 bases are a match to TRBD1. The end of the DNA is better explained by TRBJ2-7, so the J call may be wrong. The TCR originated in a woman between 25 and 40 years old in good health. CDR3 residues: CASSLAVGGRQGEQYF. The CDR3, as DNA: TGCGCCAGCAGCTTGGCCGTAGGGGGGAGACAGGGGGAGCAGTACTTC.